This T cell receptor beta chain was sequenced in a study of cytomegalovirus exposure and HLA in healthy donors. The PCR was carried out with 60 Vbeta primers and 13 Jbeta primers. The method was immunoSEQ multiplex PCR; TCRdb's version includes in-frame clones alone and lacks a portion of them. The sample holds some 120,000 clones; around three quarters are singletons and the top ten take roughly 12%. The CDR3 has 16 residues. The J segment lost 0 bases and the V segment lost 7 bases, leaving 10 bases of the junction unmatched. Germline V lookup: CDR1 GTSNPN, CDR2 SVGIG (reference sequence). General study results and limits: A link between a missense DCLRE1C variant and TCR beta V- and J-gene trimming emerged from a later analysis. The study labeled more than 150 TCR beta chains cytomegalovirus-associated. Reportedly, diagnosis of cytomegalovirus status by the classifier showed high specificity and sensitivity. What a later analysis reportedly showed was that an Asian-associated ancestry cluster had fewer N-insertions than the approximately 700-donor mean.

About this clone itself: Its specificity is not known.

This TCR derives from a woman between 40 and 50 years old in good health and CMV-seropositive. This rearrangement joins TRBV30 to TRBJ1-3; 9 positions agree with TRBD1. The sample comprised PBMCs. The DNA for the CDR3 is TGTGCCTTGTACCGGGACAGGGCTTCCTCTGGAAACACCATATATTTT. Its protein is CALYRDRASSGNTIYF.